This section outlines one T cell receptor beta chain sequence together with its context. The data were obtained in a study of cytomegalovirus exposure and HLA in healthy donors. Trimming removed 2 bases from V and 3 bases from J, with 11 bases in between. Germline-derived CDR1 and CDR2 are GTSNPN and SVGIG (reference sequence). CDR3 length equals 14 residues. Sequencing used immunoSEQ multiplex PCR; TCRdb keeps in-frame clones, though not all of them. Among 250,000 to 300,000 clones listed, approximately 86% were seen once. Sequenced sample: PBMCs. The V call is TRBV30, the J call TRBJ2-1; D gene unclear. The receptor comes from a woman aged 18 to 35 in good health and CMV-seronegative. The CDR3 DNA is TGTGCCTGGAGTATAAGAGGAGTCTACAATGAGCAGTTCTTC. Translation gives CAWSIRGVYNEQFF.